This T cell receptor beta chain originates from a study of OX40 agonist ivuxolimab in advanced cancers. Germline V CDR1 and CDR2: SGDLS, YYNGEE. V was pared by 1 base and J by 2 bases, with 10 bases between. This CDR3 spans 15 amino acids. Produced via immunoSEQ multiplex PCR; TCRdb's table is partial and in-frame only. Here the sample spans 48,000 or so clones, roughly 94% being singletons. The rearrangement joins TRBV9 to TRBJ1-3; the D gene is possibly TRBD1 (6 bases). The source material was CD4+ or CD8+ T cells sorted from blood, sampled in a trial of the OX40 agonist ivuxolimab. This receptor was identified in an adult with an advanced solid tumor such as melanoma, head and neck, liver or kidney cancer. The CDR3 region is CASSVSDRTGNTIYF. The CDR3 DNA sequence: TGTGCCAGCAGCGTAAGTGACAGGACTGGAAACACCATATATTTT. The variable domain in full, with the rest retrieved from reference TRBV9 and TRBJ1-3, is DSGVTQTPKHLITATGQRVTLRCSPRSGDLSVYWYQQSLDQGLQFLIQYYNGEERAKGNILERFSAQQFPDLHSELNLSSLELGDSALYFCASSVSDRTGNTIYFGEGSWLTVV.